Listed here are 22 T cell receptor beta chains from one sample, sequenced in a study of T-cell memory formation after mild COVID-19 (dated by TCRdb to about 2021). The library relied on 5' RACE. For sequencing, an Illumina NovaSeq 6000 was employed. The public sequencing data were trimmed at Q25 with fastp and processed into clonotypes with MiXCR by TCRdb, which kept only in-frame beta chains. Entries are consolidated by CDR3 protein sequence, retaining the most common genes and DNA. This sample comprises about 600,000 distinct CDR3 sequences, 20% to 25% of them detected only once. The leading ten clones occupy approximately 8% of the sample. Sequenced: PBMCs or a T cell subset sorted from them (not recorded which). The receptors were sampled from an adult woman who had mild COVID-19 (a few samples of this study predate the infection). The sample titles of this study are shuffled in the database, so cell type and time point are left out; the donor was told from shared clones.

This clonotype has a single count. The CDR3 here is CAVNWGSEQFF. The CDR3 DNA is TGTGCCGTCAACTGGGGGAGTGAGCAGTTCTTC. The V call is TRBV10-3, the J call TRBJ2-1, with D perhaps being TRBD1 or TRBD2 (5 bases each). The CDR3 is 11 residues long. Germline V lookup: CDR1 ENHRY, CDR2 SYGVKD. Trimming took 11 bases from V and 9 from J, leaving 14 bases between them.

This chain connects TRBV5-1 to TRBJ2-7; D remains unclear. CDR1 is SGHRS, CDR2 YFSETQ, per germline. The CDR3 totals 11 residues. V lost 0 bases and J 6 bases, leaving 4 bases between the germline ends. The DNA for the CDR3 is TGCGCCAGCAGCTTGGATCGCGAGCAGTACTTC. Encoded protein: CASSLDREQYF.

The rearrangement uses TRBV20-1 and TRBJ1-6, with TRBD1 as a possible D gene (5 bases). The CDR3 has 13 amino acids. Germline V gene data show CDR1 as DFQATT and CDR2 as SNEGSKA (reference sequence). V was shortened by 3 bases and J by 10 bases, with 13 bases between the two germline ends. The CDR3 sequence: CSASRGDRSPLHF. CDR3 coding DNA: TGCAGTGCTAGTCGGGGGGATAGATCACCCCTCCACTTT.

V and J are TRBV7-3 and TRBJ1-6; tentatively, D is TRBD1 (5 bases). V was trimmed by 2 bases and J by 10 bases, leaving 15 bases between them. Germline V gene lookup returns CDR1 SGHTA and CDR2 FQGTGA. The CDR3 is 15 amino acids. CDR3 bases: TGTGCCAGCAGCTTATTCCAGGGAAAAGGATCACCCCTCCACTTT. It translates to CASSLFQGKGSPLHF.

A few counts support this clonotype. The rearrangement uses TRBV24-1 and TRBJ2-2, with 7 positions matching TRBD1. V gave up 6 bases and J gave up 2 bases; unmatched junction bases: 5. CDR3 length: 15 amino acids. The germline gives CDR1 KGHDR, CDR2 SFDVKD. DNA for the CDR3: TGTGCCACCAGTTCGTCAGGGGGAAACACCGGGGAGCTGTTTTTT. Translated: CATSSSGGNTGELFF.

V usage is TRBV7-6 and J usage is TRBJ1-1; no reliable D call. V was cut by 5 bases and J by 0 bases, with 10 bases left in between. This CDR3 has 14 amino acids. Germline V CDR1 and CDR2: SGHVS, FNYEAQ. Here the CDR3 DNA reads TGTGCCAGCAGCCCCCGGATGGTGAACACTGAAGCTTTCTTT. It codes for CASSPRMVNTEAFF.

V usage is TRBV29-1 and J usage is TRBJ2-1; D possibly uses TRBD1 or TRBD2 (5 bases each). This CDR3 is 13 amino acids long. V was trimmed by 7 bases and J by 5 bases, leaving 15 bases between them. The germline CDR1 and CDR2 sequences are SQVTM and ANQGSEA. The CDR3, as DNA: TGCAGCGCCGAACCGGGGACCAACAATGAGCAGTTCTTC. Translating gives CSAEPGTNNEQFF.

This clonotype has more than one count but fewer than ten. The genes are TRBV29-1 and TRBJ1-2, with D possibly matching TRBD1 (6 bases). Germline values: CDR1 SQVTM, CDR2 ANQGSEA. Deletions cut 4 bases from V and 4 bases from J, with 16 bases between. CDR3 length: 14 residues. CDR3 in DNA: TGCAGCGTTGCGGCGGCAGGGGAACCCTATGGCTACACCTTC. This sequence encodes CSVAAAGEPYGYTF.

The rearrangement uses TRBV19 and TRBJ2-5; D perhaps matches TRBD2 (5 bases). The V gene lost 10 bases and the J gene lost 3 bases, with 15 bases spanning the gap. This CDR3 has 13 amino acids. CDR1 is LNHDA, CDR2 SQIVND, per germline (reference sequence). The CDR3 loop is CATAAGSKETQYF. DNA of the CDR3: TGTGCCACCGCCGCTGGGAGCAAAGAGACCCAGTACTTC.

This clonotype was detected a few times. V gene TRBV6-1 combines with J gene TRBJ2-7; 9 bases are a match to TRBD2. The length of the CDR3 is 15 residues. The germline V gene encodes CDR1 MNHNS and CDR2 SASEGT. Trimming took 6 bases from V and 1 from J; bases not matched to a gene: 7. CDR3 loop: CASSPISGGSYEQYF. For the CDR3, the DNA is TGTGCCAGCAGCCCAATTAGCGGGGGATCCTACGAGCAGTACTTC.

This clonotype was counted a few times. The CDR3 here is CATSENPGQGFRGTGELFF. The DNA of the CDR3 is TGTGCCACCAGTGAAAATCCGGGACAGGGCTTCAGGGGCACCGGGGAGCTGTTTTTT. This chain joins TRBV24-1 and TRBJ2-2; 9 bases map to TRBD1. Germline V lookup: CDR1 KGHDR, CDR2 SFDVKD. CDR3 size: 19 residues. The junction had 15 bases not matched to a gene; V was cut back by 4 bases and J by 4 bases.

This clonotype was recorded a few times. J is TRBJ1-1 and V is TRBV7-2; D gene ambiguous. Trimming pared 2 bases from V and 3 bases from J, leaving 10 bases between. Germline CDR1 is SGHTA and CDR2 is FQGNSA. The CDR3 length is 14 residues. CDR3 loop: CASSLMGTDTEAFF. The CDR3 bases are TGTGCCAGCAGCTTAATGGGTACTGACACTGAAGCTTTCTTT.

There are a few counts of this clonotype. The gene calls are TRBV12-3 or TRBV12-4 and TRBJ2-7; a possible D gene is TRBD1 (6 bases). Trimming pared 6 bases from V and 2 bases from J, leaving 17 bases between. This CDR3 is built from 15 residues. The CDR3 DNA reads TGTGCCAGCAGCTTCACCGGGACAAGGGCCTACGAGCAGTACTTC. It specifies CASSFTGTRAYEQYF.

The chain carries TRBV7-8 and TRBJ2-3, with D possibly matching TRBD2 (5 bases). The germline CDR1 and CDR2 sequences are SGHVS and FQNEAQ. V lost 1 base and J lost 6, with 11 bases in between. This CDR3 region has 14 residues. DNA for the CDR3: TGTGCCAGCAGCTTAGAAGGCGGGTTCGATACGCAGTATTTT. This encodes CASSLEGGFDTQYF.

This clonotype was observed at least ten times. J is TRBJ2-1 and V is TRBV12-5, with D possibly TRBD2 on 6 matching bases. V was pared by 5 bases and J by 13 bases, with 15 bases between. The germline gives CDR1 LGHNT, CDR2 FRNRAP. This CDR3 region has 12 residues. The CDR3 region has the DNA TGTGCTAGTGGTGCTGGGACTCCCGCTCAGTTCTTC. This encodes CASGAGTPAQFF.

The rearrangement links TRBV29-1 to TRBJ2-5, with 8 positions matching TRBD1. V lost 2 bases and J lost 5; bases outside the gene matches: 7. CDR1 is SQVTM and CDR2 is ANQGSEA in the germline V gene. The CDR3 is made up of 14 amino acids. The CDR3 nucleotides are TGCAGCGTTGAACAGACAGGGGTCAGCGAGACCCAGTACTTC. Protein: CSVEQTGVSETQYF.

This chain joins TRBV7-9 and TRBJ2-4; D gene ambiguous. V was cut by 3 bases and J by 7 bases, with 10 bases left in between. CDR1 SEHNR and CDR2 FQNEAQ come from the germline V gene (reference sequence). The CDR3 is 13 amino acids. This chain's CDR3 is CASSLGNVNIQYF. The CDR3, as DNA: TGTGCCAGCAGCTTGGGGAACGTGAACATTCAGTACTTC.

This clonotype was counted only a few times. The chain recombines TRBV6-2 or TRBV6-3 with TRBJ2-7; 7 nucleotides agree with TRBD2. The ends lost 6 bases at V and 0 bases at J; junction bases unmatched: 5. In germline, CDR1 is MNHEY, CDR2 SVGEGT. The CDR3 spans 14 residues. CDR3 region: CASRWGGSSYEQYF. CDR3 nucleotides: TGTGCCAGCAGATGGGGGGGGAGCTCCTACGAGCAGTACTTC.

The chain joins TRBV12-3 or TRBV12-4 to TRBJ1-4; D gene uncertain. The V end lost 1 base, the J end lost 5 bases, and 8 bases lay between the germline ends. The CDR3 has 14 amino acids. The CDR3 spells CASSLGRSNEKLFF. CDR3 DNA sequence: TGTGCCAGCAGTTTAGGGCGGAGCAATGAAAAACTGTTTTTT.

This clonotype turned up a few times. V is TRBV2 and J is TRBJ2-7; maybe TRBD2 (5 bases). Trimming took 3 bases from V and 5 from J, leaving 14 bases between them. This CDR3 has 14 amino acids. CDR1 and CDR2 (germline): SNHLY, FYNNEI. Here the CDR3 reads CASSDASGLDEQYF. The CDR3 nucleotides are TGTGCCAGCAGTGATGCGTCGGGGTTGGACGAGCAGTACTTC.

Only a few counts were recorded for this clonotype. The V and J genes are TRBV6-2 or TRBV6-3 and TRBJ2-7; possible D gene TRBD2, 5 bases. CDR1 is MNHEY, CDR2 SVGEGT, per germline. The CDR3 spans 15 residues. V was pared by 8 bases and J by 0 bases, with 17 bases between. The CDR3 nucleotides are TGTGCCAGCGGTGAAGGGAGTGCCATCTCCTACGAGCAGTACTTC. This gives the protein CASGEGSAISYEQYF.

The V gene is TRBV5-1, the J gene TRBJ1-1; D gene uncertain. CDR3 length: 16 residues. Trimming took 0 bases from V and 0 from J, leaving 12 bases between them. Germline assignment: CDR1 SGHRS and CDR2 YFSETQ. The CDR3 sequence is CASSLDSLNMNTEAFF. CDR3 sequence (DNA): TGCGCCAGCAGCTTGGACAGTCTCAACATGAACACTGAAGCTTTCTTT.